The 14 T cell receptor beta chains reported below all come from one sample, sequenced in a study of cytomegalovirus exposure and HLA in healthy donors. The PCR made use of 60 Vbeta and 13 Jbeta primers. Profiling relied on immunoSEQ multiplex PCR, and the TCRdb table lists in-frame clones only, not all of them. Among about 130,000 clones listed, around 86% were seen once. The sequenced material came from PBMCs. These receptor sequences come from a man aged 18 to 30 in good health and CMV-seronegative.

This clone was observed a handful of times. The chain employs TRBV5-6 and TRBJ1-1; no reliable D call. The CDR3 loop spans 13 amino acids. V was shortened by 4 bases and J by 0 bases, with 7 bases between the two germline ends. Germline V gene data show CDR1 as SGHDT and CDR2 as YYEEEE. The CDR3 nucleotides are TGTGCCAGCAGCCCCGACTTGAACACTGAAGCTTTCTTT. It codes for CASSPDLNTEAFF. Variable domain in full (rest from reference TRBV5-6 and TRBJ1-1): DAGVTQSPTHLIKTRGQQVTLRCSPKSGHDTVSWYQQALGQGPQFIFQYYEEEERQRGNFPDRFSGHQFPNYSSELNVNALLLGDSALYLCASSPDLNTEAFFGQGTRLTVV.

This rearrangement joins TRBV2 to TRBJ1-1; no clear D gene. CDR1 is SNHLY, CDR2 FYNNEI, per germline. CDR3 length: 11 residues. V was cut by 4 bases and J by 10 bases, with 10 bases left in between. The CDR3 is CASSGGFGAFF. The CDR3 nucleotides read TGTGCCAGCAGTGGTGGTTTCGGAGCTTTCTTT.

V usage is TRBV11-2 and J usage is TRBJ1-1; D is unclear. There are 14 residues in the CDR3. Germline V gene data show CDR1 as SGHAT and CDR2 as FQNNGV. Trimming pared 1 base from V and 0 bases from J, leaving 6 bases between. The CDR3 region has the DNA TGTGCCAGCAGCTTAGGGGGAGTGAACACTGAAGCTTTCTTT. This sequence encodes CASSLGGVNTEAFF.

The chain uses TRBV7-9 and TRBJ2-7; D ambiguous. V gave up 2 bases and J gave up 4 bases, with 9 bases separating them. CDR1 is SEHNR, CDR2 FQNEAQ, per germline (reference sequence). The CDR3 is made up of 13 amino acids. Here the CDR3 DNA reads TGTGCCAGCAGCTTAAATGTTCGGTACGAGCAGTACTTC. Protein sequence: CASSLNVRYEQYF. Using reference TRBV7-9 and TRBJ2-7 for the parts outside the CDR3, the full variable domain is DTGVSQNPRHKITKRGQNVTFRCDPISEHNRLYWYRQTLGQGPEFLTYFQNEAQLEKSRLLSDRFSAERPKGSFSTLEIQRTEQGDSAMYLCASSLNVRYEQYFGPGTRLTVT.

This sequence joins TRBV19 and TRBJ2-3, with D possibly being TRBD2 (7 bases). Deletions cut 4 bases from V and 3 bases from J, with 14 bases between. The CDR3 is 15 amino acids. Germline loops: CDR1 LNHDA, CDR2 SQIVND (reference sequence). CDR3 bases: TGTGCCAGTAGTACGGGGGGCCAAGAAACAGATACGCAGTATTTT. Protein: CASSTGGQETDTQYF.

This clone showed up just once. CDR3 amino acids: CALERGTYEQYF. As DNA, the CDR3 is TGTGCCCTTGAGCGGGGGACCTACGAGCAGTACTTC. This chain links TRBV7-9 with TRBJ2-7; 8 bases are a match to TRBD2. V was pared by 11 bases and J by 2 bases, with 5 bases of the junction left unmatched. The V gene's germline CDR1 is SEHNR and CDR2 FQNEAQ (reference sequence). The CDR3 is 12 residues long.

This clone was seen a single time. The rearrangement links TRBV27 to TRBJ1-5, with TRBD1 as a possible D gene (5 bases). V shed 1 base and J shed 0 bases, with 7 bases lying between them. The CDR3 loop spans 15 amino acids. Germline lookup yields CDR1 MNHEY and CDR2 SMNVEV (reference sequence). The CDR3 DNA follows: TGTGCCAGCAGTTTATTAGGGGCTAGCAATCAGCCCCAGCATTTT. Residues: CASSLLGASNQPQHF.

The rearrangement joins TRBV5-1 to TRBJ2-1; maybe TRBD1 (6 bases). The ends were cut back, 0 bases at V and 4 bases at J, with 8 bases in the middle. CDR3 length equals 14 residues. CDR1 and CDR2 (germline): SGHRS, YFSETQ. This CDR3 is CASSLGQEYNEQFF. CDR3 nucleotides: TGCGCCAGCAGCTTGGGACAGGAGTACAATGAGCAGTTCTTC.

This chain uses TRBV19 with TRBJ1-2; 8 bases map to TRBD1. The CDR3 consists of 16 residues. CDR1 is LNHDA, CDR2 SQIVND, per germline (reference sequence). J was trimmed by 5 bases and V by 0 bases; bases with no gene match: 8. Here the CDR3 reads CASSIDLLQGVYGYTF. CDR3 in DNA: TGTGCCAGTAGTATAGATCTATTACAGGGGGTGTATGGCTACACCTTC.

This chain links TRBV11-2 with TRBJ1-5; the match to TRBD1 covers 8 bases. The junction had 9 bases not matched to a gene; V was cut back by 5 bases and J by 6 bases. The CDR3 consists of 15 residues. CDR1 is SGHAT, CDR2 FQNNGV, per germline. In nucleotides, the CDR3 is TGTGCCAGCAGCCAGGACAGGGACCTTAGTCAGCCCCAGCATTTT. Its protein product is CASSQDRDLSQPQHF.

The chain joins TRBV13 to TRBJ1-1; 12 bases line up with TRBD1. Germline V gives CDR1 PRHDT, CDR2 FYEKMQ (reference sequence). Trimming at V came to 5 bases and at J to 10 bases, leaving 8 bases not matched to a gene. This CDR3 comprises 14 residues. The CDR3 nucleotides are TGTGCCAGCAGCAACGGGGACAGGGGGCCGCGAGCTTTCTTT. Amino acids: CASSNGDRGPRAFF. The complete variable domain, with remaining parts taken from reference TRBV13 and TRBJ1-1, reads AAGVIQSPRHLIKEKRETATLKCYPIPRHDTVYWYQQGPGQDPQFLISFYEKMQSDKGSIPDRFSAQQFSDYHSELNMSSLELGDSALYFCASSNGDRGPRAFFGQGTRLTVV.

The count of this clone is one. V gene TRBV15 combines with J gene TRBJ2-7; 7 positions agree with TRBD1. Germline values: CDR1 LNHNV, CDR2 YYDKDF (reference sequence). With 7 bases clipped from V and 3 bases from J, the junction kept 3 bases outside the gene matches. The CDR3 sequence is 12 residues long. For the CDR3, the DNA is TGTGCCACCACCAGGGACAGCTACGAGCAGTACTTC. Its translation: CATTRDSYEQYF.

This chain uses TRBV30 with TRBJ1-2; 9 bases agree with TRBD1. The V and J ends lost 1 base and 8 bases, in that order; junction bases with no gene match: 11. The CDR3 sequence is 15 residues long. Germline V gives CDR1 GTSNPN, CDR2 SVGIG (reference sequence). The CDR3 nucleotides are TGTGCCTGGAGTGCGGGCCGGGACAGGGTGGGAGGCTACACCTTC. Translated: CAWSAGRDRVGGYTF.

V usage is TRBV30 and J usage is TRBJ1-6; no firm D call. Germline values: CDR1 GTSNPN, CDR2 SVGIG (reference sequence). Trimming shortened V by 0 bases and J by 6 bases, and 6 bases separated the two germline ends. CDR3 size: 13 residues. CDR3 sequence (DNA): TGTGCCTGGAGTGTTTCGGGTAATTCACCCCTCCACTTT. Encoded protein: CAWSVSGNSPLHF.